These T cell receptor beta chains were read from a single sample in a study of human T cells and chemical hapten exposure. Each CDR3 protein gets one entry after TCRdb re-called the 5' RACE reads with MiXCR. Altogether about 80,000 distinct CDR3 sequences are present, approximately 8% being singletons, with the ten largest covering around 2%. The receptors were sampled from a male donor in good health. Both conserved end residues are part of each CDR3.

j_call | v_call | cdr3_aa
TRBJ2-7 | TRBV29-1 | CSVVVGNYEQYF
TRBJ2-3 | TRBV11-2 | CASSSPGGDTQYF
TRBJ2-3 | TRBV20-1 | CSASWAGDTQYF
TRBJ1-2 | TRBV15 | CATSRETGSNYGYTF
TRBJ1-1 | TRBV30 | CARRRNTEAFF
TRBJ1-1 | TRBV6-5 | CASSLQGLNTEAFF
TRBJ2-1 | TRBV4-2 | CASSQERDPNNEQFF
TRBJ1-5 | TRBV6-5 | CASSYRRGGNQPQHF
TRBJ1-1 | TRBV7-3 | CASSLTGSTEAFF
TRBJ2-2 | TRBV6-4 | CASSASHTGELFF
TRBJ2-7 | TRBV7-2 | CASRSGTSGTYEQYF
TRBJ1-5 | TRBV7-8 | CASSLESPSNQPQHF
TRBJ1-2 | TRBV5-1 | CASSPQDGDWGYTF
TRBJ2-4 | TRBV19 | CASTPVGPLGAKNIQYF
TRBJ2-7 | TRBV5-1 | CASSLYDGSYEQYF
TRBJ2-2 | TRBV5-1 | CASSLRRANTGELFF
TRBJ2-1 | TRBV12-3/TRBV12-4 | CASSLGGNEQFF
TRBJ2-3 | TRBV9 | CASSVGDRADTQYF
TRBJ1-2 | TRBV27 | CASSSGQFLRGYGYTF
TRBJ1-1 | TRBV12-3/TRBV12-4 | CASSTRVAGSGAFF
TRBJ1-2 | TRBV5-4 | CASSSDRGVPNYGYTF
TRBJ2-3 | TRBV7-9 | CASSLLRGPSTDTQYF
TRBJ2-7 | TRBV6-5 | CASSYGAGDYYEQYF
TRBJ1-5 | TRBV29-1 | CSVYREDNSNQPQHF
TRBJ2-4 | TRBV20-1 | CSATPAGGGNIQYF
TRBJ2-2 | TRBV7-6 | CASSYVARDSLTGELFF
TRBJ2-7 | TRBV4-1 | CASSQELAAGGMYEQYF
TRBJ1-1 | TRBV12-3/TRBV12-4 | CASSLGGGSTEAFF
TRBJ2-7 | TRBV12-3/TRBV12-4 | CASSLLSPSATFSYEQYF
TRBJ1-1 | TRBV6-2/TRBV6-3 | CASSYSTGVNTEAFF
TRBJ1-2 | TRBV30 | CACEWGGNNYGYTF
TRBJ2-7 | TRBV6-5 | CASSDGTAYSYEQYF
TRBJ1-1 | TRBV3-1 | CASSQDIPPGGTEAFF
TRBJ2-1 | TRBV14 | CASSQELGTGGYFYNEQFF
TRBJ1-2 | TRBV10-2 | CASSSSRGQGGYTF
TRBJ1-1 | TRBV6-6 | CASRYSRAEAFF
TRBJ2-5 | TRBV6-5 | CASSYSPAAQETQYF
TRBJ1-1 | TRBV6-1 | CASIYGGMNTEAFF
TRBJ2-5 | TRBV25-1 | CASSERPGRVVETQYF
TRBJ2-1 | TRBV3-1 | CASSATGTGYYNEQFF
TRBJ1-2 | TRBV5-4 | CASSPPTANYGYTF
TRBJ2-3 | TRBV29-1 | CSVSGLKRTDTQYF
TRBJ2-1 | TRBV7-9 | CASSARTGAYNEQFF
TRBJ2-3 | TRBV7-8 | CASSTLAKITDTQYF
TRBJ2-1 | TRBV19 | CASSKRTSASYNEQFF
TRBJ2-5 | TRBV10-3 | CAIRPAASSLETQYF
TRBJ2-3 | TRBV3-1 | CASSQRAAGPDTQYF
TRBJ2-5 | TRBV4-2 | CASSQGGGPDQETQYF
TRBJ2-2 | TRBV6-5 | CASSYSAQQNTGELFF
TRBJ2-1 | TRBV6-5 | CASKNGGLAGGHNEQFF
TRBJ2-7 | TRBV15 | CATSRAAGTGTEQYF
TRBJ1-5 | TRBV12-3/TRBV12-4 | CASSLELNSNQPQHF
TRBJ2-3 | TRBV18 | CASSPSLAGHTDTQYF
TRBJ2-3 | TRBV19 | CASTPRGLAGGKNTQYF
TRBJ2-3 | TRBV5-4 | CASSLGQGLTDTQYF